This T cell receptor (beta chain) was identified in a study of early T cells in non-severe SARS-CoV-2 infection. TCRdb itself ran the 5' RACE reads through MiXCR, one entry per CDR3 protein. In the table there are 90,000 to 130,000 distinct CDR3 sequences, roughly an eighth of which are singletons. The CDR3 totals 17 residues. Trimming cost V 4 bases and J 3 bases; bases outside gene matches: 9. Germline CDR1 reads SGHTA; CDR2 reads FQGNSA. Sequencing used whole blood, obtained at baseline. The receptor's source is an adult who was a healthcare worker with PCR-confirmed SARS-CoV-2 infection or an uninfected control (not recorded which). The V gene is TRBV7-2, the J gene TRBJ1-5, with 10 bases aligning to TRBD1. CDR3 protein: CASSSSGTGAFNQPQHF. Written as DNA, the CDR3 is TGTGCCAGCAGCTCCTCCGGGACAGGGGCCTTCAATCAGCCCCAGCATTTT.